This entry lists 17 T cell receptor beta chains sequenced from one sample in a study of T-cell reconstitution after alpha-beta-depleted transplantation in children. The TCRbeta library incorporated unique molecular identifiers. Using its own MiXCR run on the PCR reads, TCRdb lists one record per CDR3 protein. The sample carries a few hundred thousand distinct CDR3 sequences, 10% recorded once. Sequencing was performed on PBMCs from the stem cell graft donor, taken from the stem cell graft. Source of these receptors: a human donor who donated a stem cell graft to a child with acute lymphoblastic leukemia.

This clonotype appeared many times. The CDR3 is CASSPTQTGVNTGELFF. In DNA form, the CDR3 reads TGTGCCAGCAGTCCAACCCAGACAGGGGTGAACACCGGGGAGCTGTTTTTT. This chain links TRBV28 with TRBJ2-2; 8 positions agree with TRBD1. This CDR3 spans 17 amino acids. Trimming took 5 bases from V and 1 from J; bases not matched to a gene: 9. Looked up from germline, CDR1 is MDHEN and CDR2 is SYDVKM.

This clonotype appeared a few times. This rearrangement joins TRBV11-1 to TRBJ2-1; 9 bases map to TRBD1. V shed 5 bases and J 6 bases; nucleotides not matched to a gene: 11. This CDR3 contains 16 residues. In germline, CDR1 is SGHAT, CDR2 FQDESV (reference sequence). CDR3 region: CASSPAKQGAGNEQFF. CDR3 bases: TGTGCCAGCAGCCCAGCGAAACAGGGGGCAGGCAATGAGCAGTTCTTC.

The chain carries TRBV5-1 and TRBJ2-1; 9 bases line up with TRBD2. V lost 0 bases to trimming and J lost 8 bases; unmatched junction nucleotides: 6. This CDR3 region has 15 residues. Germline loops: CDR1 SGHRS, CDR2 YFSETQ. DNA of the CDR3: TGCGCCAGCAGCTTGGCGGCGGGAGGGCCGGATGAGCAGTTCTTC. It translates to CASSLAAGGPDEQFF.

CDR3 in DNA: TGTGCCAGCAGCTTTATCAAGGGCCAATGGCGGAATGAGCAGTTCTTC. Translated: CASSFIKGQWRNEQFF. This sequence joins TRBV27 and TRBJ2-1; D ambiguous. Trimming stripped 6 bases from V and 7 bases from J, with 22 bases between. The CDR3 is made up of 16 amino acids. Germline V gives CDR1 MNHEY, CDR2 SMNVEV (reference sequence).

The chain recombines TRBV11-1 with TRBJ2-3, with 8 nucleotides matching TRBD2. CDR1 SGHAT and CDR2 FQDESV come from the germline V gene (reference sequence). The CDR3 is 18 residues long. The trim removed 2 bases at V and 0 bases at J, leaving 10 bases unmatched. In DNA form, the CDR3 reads TGTGCCAGCAGCTTAAAAGCGGGAGAGCTTCTTAGCACAGATACGCAGTATTTT. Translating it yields CASSLKAGELLSTDTQYF.

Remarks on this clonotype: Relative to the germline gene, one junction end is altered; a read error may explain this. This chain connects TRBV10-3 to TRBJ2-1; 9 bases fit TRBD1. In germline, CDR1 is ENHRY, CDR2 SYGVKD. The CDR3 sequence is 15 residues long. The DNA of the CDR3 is TGTGCCATCACCACCGGGACAGGGTCCTGCAATGAGCAGTTCTTC. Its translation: CAITTGTGSCNEQFF.

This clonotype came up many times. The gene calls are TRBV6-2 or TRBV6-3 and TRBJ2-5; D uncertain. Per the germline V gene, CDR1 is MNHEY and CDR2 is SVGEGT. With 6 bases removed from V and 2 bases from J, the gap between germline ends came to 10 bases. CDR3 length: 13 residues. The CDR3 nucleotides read TGTGCCAGCAGCAAGACAAGTCAAGAGACCCAGTACTTC. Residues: CASSKTSQETQYF.

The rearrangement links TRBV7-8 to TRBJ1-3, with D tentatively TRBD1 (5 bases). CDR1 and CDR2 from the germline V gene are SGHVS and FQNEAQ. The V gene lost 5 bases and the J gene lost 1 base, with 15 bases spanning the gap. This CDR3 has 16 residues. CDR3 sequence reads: CASSLDDRVSGNTIYF. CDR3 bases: TGTGCCAGCAGCCTAGACGACAGAGTTTCTGGAAACACCATATATTTT. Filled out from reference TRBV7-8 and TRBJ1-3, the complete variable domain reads GAGVSQSPRYKVAKRGQDVALRCDPISGHVSLFWYQQALGQGPEFLTYFQNEAQLDKSGLPSDRFFAERPEGSVSTLKIQRTQQEDSAVYLCASSLDDRVSGNTIYFGEGSWLTVV.

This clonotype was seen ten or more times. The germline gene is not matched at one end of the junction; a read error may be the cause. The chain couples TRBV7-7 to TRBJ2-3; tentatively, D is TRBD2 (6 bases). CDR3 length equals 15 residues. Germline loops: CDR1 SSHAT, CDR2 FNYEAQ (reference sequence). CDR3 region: CASSLAFGRADTQYF. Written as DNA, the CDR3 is TGTGCTAGCAGCTTAGCTTTCGGGAGAGCAGATACGCAGTATTTT.

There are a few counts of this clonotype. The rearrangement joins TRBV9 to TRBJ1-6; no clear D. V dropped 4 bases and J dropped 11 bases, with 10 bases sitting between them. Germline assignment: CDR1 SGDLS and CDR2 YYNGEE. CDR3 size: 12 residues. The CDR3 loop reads CASSLSGPPLHF. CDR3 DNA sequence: TGTGCCAGCAGCCTTAGTGGGCCACCCCTCCACTTT.

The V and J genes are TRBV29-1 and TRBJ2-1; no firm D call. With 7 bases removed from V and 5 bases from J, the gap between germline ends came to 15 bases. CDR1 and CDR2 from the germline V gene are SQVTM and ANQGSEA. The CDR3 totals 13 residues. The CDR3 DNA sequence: TGCAGCGCCCCACATGTTCGGGACAATGAGCAGTTCTTC. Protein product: CSAPHVRDNEQFF.

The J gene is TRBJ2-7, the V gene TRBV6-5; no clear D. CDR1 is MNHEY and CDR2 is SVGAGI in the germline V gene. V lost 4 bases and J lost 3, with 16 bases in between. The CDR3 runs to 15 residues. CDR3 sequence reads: CASSFLGRGIYEQYF. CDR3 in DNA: TGTGCCAGCAGTTTCTTGGGCAGAGGAATCTACGAGCAGTACTTC.

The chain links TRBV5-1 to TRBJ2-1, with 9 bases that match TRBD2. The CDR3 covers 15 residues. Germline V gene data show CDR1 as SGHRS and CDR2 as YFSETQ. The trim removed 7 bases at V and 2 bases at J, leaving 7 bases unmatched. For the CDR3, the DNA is TGCGCCAGCCATTATAGCGGGAGCCCCTACAATGAGCAGTTCTTC. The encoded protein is CASHYSGSPYNEQFF.

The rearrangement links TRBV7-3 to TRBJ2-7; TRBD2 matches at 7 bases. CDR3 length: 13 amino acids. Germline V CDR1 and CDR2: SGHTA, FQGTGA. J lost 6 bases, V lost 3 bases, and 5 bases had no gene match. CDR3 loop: CASSFREGAEQYF. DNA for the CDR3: TGTGCCAGCAGCTTTAGGGAGGGAGCCGAGCAGTACTTC.

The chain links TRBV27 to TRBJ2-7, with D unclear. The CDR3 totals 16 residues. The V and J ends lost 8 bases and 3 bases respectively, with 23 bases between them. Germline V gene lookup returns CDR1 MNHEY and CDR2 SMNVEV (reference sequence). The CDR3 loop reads CASPPWLAGEFYEQYF. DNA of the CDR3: TGTGCCAGCCCCCCCTGGCTGGCCGGTGAGTTCTACGAGCAGTACTTC.

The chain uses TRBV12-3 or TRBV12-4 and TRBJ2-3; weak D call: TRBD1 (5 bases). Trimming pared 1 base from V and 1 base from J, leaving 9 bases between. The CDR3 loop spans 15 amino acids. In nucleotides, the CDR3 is TGTGCCAGCAGTTTAGATTCGACAGGCACAGATACGCAGTATTTT. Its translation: CASSLDSTGTDTQYF.

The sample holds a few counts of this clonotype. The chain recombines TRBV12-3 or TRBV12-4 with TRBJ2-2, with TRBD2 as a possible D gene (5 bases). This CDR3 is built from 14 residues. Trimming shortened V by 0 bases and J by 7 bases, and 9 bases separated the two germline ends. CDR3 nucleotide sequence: TGTGCCAGCAGTTTAGCGGGAGTGGACGGGGAGCTGTTTTTT. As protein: CASSLAGVDGELFF.